The clone carrying this TCR beta chain was counted a few times. Its target is not known. The data are from a study of PD-1 blockade in classical Hodgkin lymphoma. Across the whole study: The patients were dosed with nivolumab 3 mg/kg, infused intravenously every 2 weeks.

Autologous stem cell transplantation was followed by relapse in every patient, and brentuximab vedotin exposure varied. Complete response, partial response or progressive disease were the best responses. Profiling relied on immunoSEQ multiplex PCR, and the TCRdb table lists in-frame clones only, not all of them. The data show about 98,000 clones, just under 95% seen once. Germline CDR1 reads MNHNS; CDR2 reads SASEGT. The CDR3 is 12 amino acids. Trimming removed 11 bases at V and 8 bases at J, with 15 bases between. Findings of the study overall: Whoever responded completely had baseline diversity much like that seen in newly diagnosed patients. Newly diagnosed patients reportedly had lower baseline TCR diversity than healthy donors.

Sequencing was performed on peripheral blood mononuclear cells (PBMCs), taken at baseline. This TCR was sampled from a human donor with classical Hodgkin lymphoma. The J gene is TRBJ1-4, the V gene TRBV6-1; D is perhaps TRBD1 (5 bases). The DNA of the CDR3 is TGTGCCGGCGGGGGGGAATGGGAAAAACTGTTTTTT. Its protein product is CAGGGEWEKLFF.